The present T cell receptor (beta chain) was sequenced within a study of PD-1 and CTLA-4 blockade in melanoma. Only in-frame clones appear in the TCRdb table, and some are missing; sequencing was by immunoSEQ multiplex PCR. The data contain 25,000 to 35,000 clones, around nine tenths of them singletons. The receptor's source is a human donor with melanoma. This material consisted of CD8+ T cells from peripheral blood, taken before anti-PD-1 treatment.

Here the CDR3 reads CASSPGAGELFF. The CDR3 nucleotides are TGTGCCAGCAGCCCGGGGGCCGGGGAGCTGTTTTTT. This chain uses TRBV5-4 with TRBJ2-2; possible D gene TRBD2, 6 bases. The CDR3 is 12 amino acids. Trimming cost V 4 bases and J 6 bases, with 7 bases left between them. Germline CDR1 reads SGHNT; CDR2 reads YYREEE (reference sequence). Supplemented by reference TRBV5-4 and TRBJ2-2, the full variable domain reads ETGVTQSPTHLIKTRGQQVTLRCSSQSGHNTVSWYQQALGQGPQFIFQYYREEENGRGNFPPRFSGLQFPNYSSELNVNALELDDSALYLCASSPGAGELFFGEGSRLTVL.